These T cell receptor beta chains were read from a single sample in a study of beta chain features in type 1 diabetes. Some clones are missing from TCRdb's copy, which holds only in-frame ones; the method was immunoSEQ multiplex PCR. The sample gives 330,000 or so clones, over 10% of which show up once; around 0.0099% is in the top ten. Sequenced input: naive CD4+ T cells from blood. These receptors came from a young woman with type 1 diabetes. The CDR3 runs from the conserved cysteine through the conserved F or W. Fields, in order: V gene, J gene, clone size, D gene, CDR3 protein, CDR3 DNA. D genes are given only for firm matches. Clone size, where shown, is once, few, many, or a class for clones that have expanded.

TRBV4-3	TRBJ1-5	few	NA	CASSQDAQGRQPQHF	TGCGCCAGCAGCCAAGATGCTCAGGGTAGGCAGCCCCAGCATTTT
TRBV4-1	TRBJ2-5	NA	NA	CASSQDAGWRGETQYF	TGCGCCAGCAGCCAAGATGCAGGGTGGCGAGGTGAGACCCAGTACTTC
TRBV18	TRBJ2-7	few	NA	CASSPRAYEQYF	TGTGCCAGCTCACCCCGGGCCTACGAGCAGTACTTC
TRBV30	TRBJ2-1	NA	NA	CALTRMASWGREQFF	TGTGCCCTGACTAGGATGGCTAGCTGGGGCCGGGAGCAGTTCTTC
TRBV18	TRBJ2-1	few	TRBD1	CASSPGQVNNEQFF	TGTGCCAGCTCACCAGGACAGGTAAACAATGAGCAGTTCTTC
TRBV7-3	TRBJ2-3	NA	TRBD2	CASGREGADTQYF	TGTGCCAGCGGGCGGGAGGGGGCAGATACGCAGTATTTT
TRBV7-9	TRBJ2-3	NA	NA	CASSLGRQASTDTQYF	TGTGCCAGCAGCTTAGGAAGACAGGCTAGCACAGATACGCAGTATTTT
TRBV2	TRBJ2-1	NA	TRBD2	CASRFGLAVGNEQFF	TGTGCCAGCAGGTTCGGACTAGCGGTGGGCAATGAGCAGTTCTTC
TRBV29-1	TRBJ2-2	NA	NA	CSVRETSSIGELFF	TGCAGCGTGAGGGAAACTAGTTCTATCGGGGAGCTGTTTTTT
TRBV5-1	TRBJ2-7	NA	NA	CASSRGPDLGGEQYF	TGCGCCAGCAGCCGAGGACCCGACCTGGGGGGCGAGCAGTACTTC
TRBV2	TRBJ2-1	NA	TRBD2	CASRYSGGPSSYNEQFF	TGTGCCAGCAGGTATAGCGGGGGGCCGAGCTCCTACAATGAGCAGTTCTTC
TRBV5-1	TRBJ2-1	few	TRBD2	CASSFLAGGLGSYNEQFF	TGCGCCAGCAGCTTCCTAGCGGGAGGCCTCGGCTCCTACAATGAGCAGTTCTTC
TRBV28	TRBJ1-1	NA	NA	CASTPGLLNTEAFF	TGTGCCAGCACCCCCGGACTGCTTAACACTGAAGCTTTCTTT
TRBV5-1	TRBJ2-3	few	NA	CASSLAGTDTQYF	TGCGCCAGCAGCTTGGCCGGCACAGATACGCAGTATTTT
TRBV11-3	TRBJ2-7	NA	NA	CASSLDLEQYF	TGTGCCAGCAGCTTAGACCTCGAGCAGTACTTC
TRBV11-2	TRBJ2-7	NA	NA	CASRATAPYEQYF	TGTGCCAGCAGGGCGACAGCTCCCTACGAGCAGTACTTC
TRBV5-1	TRBJ2-6	NA	TRBD1	CASSLRQGGANVLTF	TGCGCCAGCAGCCTAAGACAGGGTGGGGCCAACGTCCTGACTTTC
TRBV9	TRBJ1-5	few	NA	CASSAQGRGNQPQHF	TGTGCCAGCAGCGCACAGGGTAGAGGCAATCAGCCCCAGCATTTT
TRBV28	TRBJ1-2	NA	NA	CASTIGVGYTF	TGTGCCAGCACCATAGGGGTGGGCTACACCTTC
TRBV30	TRBJ1-2	NA	NA	CAWSSTDGTGYTF	TGTGCCTGGAGTTCGACAGACGGCACTGGCTACACCTTC
TRBV7-9	TRBJ2-4	NA	TRBD1	CASSRSPGTGIAKNIQYF	TGTGCCAGCAGCAGGAGTCCCGGGACAGGAATAGCCAAAAACATTCAGTACTTC
TRBV4-3	TRBJ1-1	few	NA	CASSQVSLGQSKHTEAFF	TGCGCCAGCAGCCAGGTCTCTCTGGGCCAAAGTAAGCACACTGAAGCTTTCTTT
TRBV25-1	TRBJ2-5	few	NA	CASSEGWGRMATQYF	TGTGCCAGCAGTGAAGGGTGGGGGCGGATGGCGACCCAGTACTTC
TRBV5-1	TRBJ2-5	NA	NA	CASSLGRLQETQYF	TGCGCCAGCAGCTTGGGACGACTCCAAGAGACCCAGTACTTC
TRBV15	TRBJ1-5	few	NA	CATSRQNQPQHF	TGTGCCACCAGCAGACAGAATCAGCCCCAGCATTTT
TRBV2	TRBJ2-5	few	NA	CASSGEGLETQYF	TGTGCCAGCAGTGGCGAGGGACTAGAGACCCAGTACTTC
TRBV25-1	TRBJ1-2	few	NA	CASSEMGGSYGYTF	TGTGCCAGCAGTGAAATGGGGGGTTCCTATGGCTACACCTTC
TRBV5-8	TRBJ2-3	few	NA	CASSLTRLAGTDTQYF	TGTGCCAGCAGCTTGACGCGCCTAGCCGGCACAGATACGCAGTATTTT
TRBV19	TRBJ2-1	few	NA	CASSRSGSSYNEQFF	TGTGCCAGTAGCCGTAGCGGAAGCTCCTACAATGAGCAGTTCTTC
TRBV7-9	TRBJ1-2	NA	NA	CASSTTGYGYTF	TGTGCCAGCAGCACAACAGGCTATGGCTACACCTTC
TRBV29-1	TRBJ2-1	NA	TRBD2	CSVVKVASGDGNEQFF	TGCAGCGTTGTTAAGGTTGCCAGCGGGGATGGGAATGAGCAGTTCTTC
TRBV29-1	TRBJ1-1	few	NA	CSVARVSEAFF	TGCAGCGTTGCCAGGGTTTCTGAAGCTTTCTTT
TRBV19	TRBJ1-2	few	NA	CASSRLMGYGYTF	TGTGCCAGTAGCAGGCTCATGGGCTATGGCTACACCTTC
TRBV29-1	TRBJ1-2	few	NA	CSVEIADGYTF	TGCAGCGTTGAAATAGCCGATGGCTACACCTTC
TRBV5-1	TRBJ1-2	few	NA	CASSGGRVEGYGYTF	TGCGCCAGCAGCGGCGGCAGGGTCGAAGGCTATGGCTACACCTTC
TRBV19	TRBJ2-5	NA	TRBD2	CASSKTVAGYQETQYF	TGTGCCAGTAGCAAGACAGTAGCGGGGTACCAAGAGACCCAGTACTTC
TRBV6-5	TRBJ2-7	NA	NA	CASSHGGEQYF	TGTGCCAGCAGTCACGGGGGCGAGCAGTACTTC
TRBV10-3	TRBJ2-7	NA	TRBD1	CAISEGTGKAYEQYF	TGTGCCATCAGTGAGGGGACAGGGAAGGCCTACGAGCAGTACTTC
TRBV4-3	TRBJ2-7	NA	TRBD1	CASSHSVGQGARHRTYEQYF	TGCGCCAGCAGCCACTCTGTTGGACAGGGGGCCAGACACAGAACCTACGAGCAGTACTTC
TRBV7-2	TRBJ2-3	NA	NA	CASSSRAVSVPEDTQYF	TGTGCCAGCAGCTCGAGGGCGGTTAGCGTCCCGGAGGATACGCAGTATTTT
TRBV4-3	TRBJ1-2	few	NA	CASSQEPGSYGYTF	TGCGCCAGCAGCCAAGAGCCGGGAAGTTATGGCTACACCTTC
TRBV5-1	TRBJ2-7	NA	TRBD2	CASSLGGGRRGEQYF	TGCGCCAGCAGCTTGGGGGGGGGACGCCGCGGCGAGCAGTACTTC
TRBV28	TRBJ2-1	NA	NA	CASSPPRGAGEQFF	TGTGCCAGCAGTCCCCCCCGGGGGGCGGGGGAGCAGTTCTTC
TRBV4-1	TRBJ1-5	NA	NA	CASSQLQRTEEPQHF	TGCGCCAGCAGCCAACTACAAAGGACGGAGGAGCCCCAGCATTTT
TRBV10-3	TRBJ1-4	few	NA	CAIRQGMDEKLFF	TGTGCCATCAGGCAGGGGATGGATGAAAAACTGTTTTTT